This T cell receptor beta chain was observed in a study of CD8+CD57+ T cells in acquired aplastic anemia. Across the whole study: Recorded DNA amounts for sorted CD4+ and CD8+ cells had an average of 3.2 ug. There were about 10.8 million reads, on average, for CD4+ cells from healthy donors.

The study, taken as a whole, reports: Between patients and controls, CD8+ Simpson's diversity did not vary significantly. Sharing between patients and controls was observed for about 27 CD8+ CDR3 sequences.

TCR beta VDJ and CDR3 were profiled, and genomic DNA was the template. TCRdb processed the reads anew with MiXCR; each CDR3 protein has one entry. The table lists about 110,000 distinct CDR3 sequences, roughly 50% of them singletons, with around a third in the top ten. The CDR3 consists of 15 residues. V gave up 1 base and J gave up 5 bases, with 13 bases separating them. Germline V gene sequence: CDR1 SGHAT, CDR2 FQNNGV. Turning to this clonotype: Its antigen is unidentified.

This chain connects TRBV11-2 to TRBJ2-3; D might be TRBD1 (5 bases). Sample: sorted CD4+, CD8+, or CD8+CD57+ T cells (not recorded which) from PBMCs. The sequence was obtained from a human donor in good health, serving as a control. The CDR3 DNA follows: TGTGCCAGCAGCTTAGTTCAGGGCATTGGAGATACGCAGTATTTT. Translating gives CASSLVQGIGDTQYF.